This entry concerns a single TCR beta chain. Trimming cost V 9 bases and J 1 base, with 12 bases left between them. The CDR3 totals 13 residues. The germline V gene has CDR1 LNHDA and CDR2 SQIVND (reference sequence). The data were taken from a study of blood T cell repertoires in COVID-19. As for the study in general: Samples representing acute and convalescent COVID-19 were sourced from the United States, Italy and Spain. PBMCs, B-cell-depleted T cells, or T cells provided the cDNA or gDNA that made up the material.

Original analysis: Researchers report that nucleated cell counts were estimated from reference gene primer amplification. Libraries were prepared by immunoSEQ multiplex PCR; TCRdb keeps only in-frame clonotypes and omits some of them. D and trimming come from the DNA, and the V and J calls and clone size come from that table. The table has 35,000 to 55,000 clones, just over 85% seen once. This chain uses TRBV19 with TRBJ1-1; weak D call: TRBD1 (5 bases). The specimen was peripheral blood. The sequence was obtained from a man aged 55 to 69 with active COVID-19. The CDR3 region is CASKTGENTEAFF. CDR3 coding DNA: TGTGCCAGCAAAACGGGGGAGAACACTGAAGCTTTCTTT.